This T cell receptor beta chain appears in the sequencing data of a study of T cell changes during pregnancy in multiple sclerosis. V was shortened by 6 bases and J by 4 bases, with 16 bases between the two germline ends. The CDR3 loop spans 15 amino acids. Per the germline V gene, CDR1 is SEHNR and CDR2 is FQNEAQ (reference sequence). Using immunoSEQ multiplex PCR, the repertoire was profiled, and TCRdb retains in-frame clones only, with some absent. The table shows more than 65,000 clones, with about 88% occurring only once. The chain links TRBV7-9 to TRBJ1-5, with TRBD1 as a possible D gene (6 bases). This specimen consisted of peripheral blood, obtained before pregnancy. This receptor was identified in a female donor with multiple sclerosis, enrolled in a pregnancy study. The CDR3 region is CASSLTGPLNQPQHF. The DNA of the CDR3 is TGTGCCAGCAGTCTGACAGGCCCCCTTAATCAGCCCCAGCATTTT.